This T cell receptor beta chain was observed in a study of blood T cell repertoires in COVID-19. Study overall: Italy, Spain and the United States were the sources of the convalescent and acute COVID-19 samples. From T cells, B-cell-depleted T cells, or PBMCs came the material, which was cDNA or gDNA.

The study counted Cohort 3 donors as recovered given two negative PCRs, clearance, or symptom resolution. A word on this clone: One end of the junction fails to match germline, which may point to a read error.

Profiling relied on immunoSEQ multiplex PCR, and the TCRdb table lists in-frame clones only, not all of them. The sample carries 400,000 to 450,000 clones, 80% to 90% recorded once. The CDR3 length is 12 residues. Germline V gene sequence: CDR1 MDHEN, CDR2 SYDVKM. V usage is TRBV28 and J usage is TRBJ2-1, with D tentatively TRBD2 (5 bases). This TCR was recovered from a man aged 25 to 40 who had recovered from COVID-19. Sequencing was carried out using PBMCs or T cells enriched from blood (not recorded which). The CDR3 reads CASSLGPSSSVF. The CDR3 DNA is TGTGCCAGCAGTTTAGGGCCTAGCTCGTCGGTCTTC.